This T cell receptor beta chain is from a study of OX40 agonist ivuxolimab in advanced cancers. For the study at large: Six ivuxolimab dose levels, 0.01 to 10 mg/kg, were given intravenously every 2 weeks.

This CDR3 spans 14 amino acids. Germline assignment: CDR1 MNHEY and CDR2 SVGAGI. To note about this clone: An end of the junction differs from the germline gene, which may be a read error.

Clones were read by immunoSEQ multiplex PCR, and TCRdb kept only the in-frame ones, dropping some. The sample shows 50,000 to 65,000 clones, roughly 88% of them seen only once. The TCR comes from an adult with an advanced solid tumor such as melanoma, head and neck, liver or kidney cancer. J is TRBJ2-1 and V is TRBV6-5; 10 positions match TRBD2. The specimen was CD4+ or CD8+ T cells sorted from blood, collected in a trial of the OX40 agonist ivuxolimab. As DNA, the CDR3 is TGTGCCAGCACTTACCAACTAGCGGGGAGCGAGCAGTTCTTC. It encodes CASTYQLAGSEQFF.